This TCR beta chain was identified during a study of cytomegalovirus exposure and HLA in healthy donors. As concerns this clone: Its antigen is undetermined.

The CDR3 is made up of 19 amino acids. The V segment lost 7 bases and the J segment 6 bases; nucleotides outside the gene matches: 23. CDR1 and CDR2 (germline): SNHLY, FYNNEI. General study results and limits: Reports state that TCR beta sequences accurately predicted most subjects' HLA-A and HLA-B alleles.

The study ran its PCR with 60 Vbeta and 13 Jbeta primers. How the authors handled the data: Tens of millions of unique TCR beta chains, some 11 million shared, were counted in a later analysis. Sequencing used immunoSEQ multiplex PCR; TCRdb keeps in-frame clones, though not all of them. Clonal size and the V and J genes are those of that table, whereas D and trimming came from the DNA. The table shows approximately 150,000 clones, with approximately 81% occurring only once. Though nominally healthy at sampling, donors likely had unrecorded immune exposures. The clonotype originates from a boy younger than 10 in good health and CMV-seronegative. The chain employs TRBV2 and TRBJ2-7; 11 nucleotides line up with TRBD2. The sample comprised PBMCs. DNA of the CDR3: TGTGCCAGCAAAGAGCGATGGACTAGCGGGTTTTTCTGGGCGGGCGAGCAGTACTTC. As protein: CASKERWTSGFFWAGEQYF. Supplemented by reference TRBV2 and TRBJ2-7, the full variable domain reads EPEVTQTPSHQVTQMGQEVILRCVPISNHLYFYWYRQILGQKVEFLVSFYNNEISEKSEIFDDQFSVERPDGSNFTLKIRSTKLEDSAMYFCASKERWTSGFFWAGEQYFGPGTRLTVT.